Listed below are T cell receptor beta chains from one sample, sequenced in a study of neurological immune-mediated disorders. TCRdb processed the 5' RACE reads anew with MiXCR; each CDR3 protein has one entry. Among about 74,000 distinct CDR3 sequences, around 5.2% were seen once, and the ten largest hold 7.4%. The sample taken for sequencing was PBMCs. All receptors come from a man younger than 30 with multiple sclerosis. The CDR3 runs from the conserved cysteine through the conserved F or W. A D gene is named only where the DNA matches it firmly. Clone size is given as once, few or many counts, or a class when the clone is expanded.

clone size: few; D gene: TRBD2; V gene: TRBV20-1; J gene: TRBJ2-7; CDR3 DNA: TGCAGTGCTAGGGCCGGGACTAGCGGGAGTTACGAGCAGTACTTC; CDR3 protein: CSARAGTSGSYEQYF
clone size: many; D gene: TRBD2; V gene: TRBV5-5; J gene: TRBJ2-1; CDR3 DNA: TGTGCCAGCACGGCTAGCGGGGATGAGCAGTTCTTC; CDR3 protein: CASTASGDEQFF
clone size: many; D gene: NA; V gene: TRBV5-8; J gene: TRBJ2-7; CDR3 DNA: TGTGCCAGCAGCCCCCGGGGATCCTACGAGCAGTACTTC; CDR3 protein: CASSPRGSYEQYF
clone size: many; D gene: TRBD2; V gene: TRBV12-3/TRBV12-4; J gene: TRBJ2-2; CDR3 DNA: TGTGCCAGCAGACTGTATCGACTAGCGGGGGCCCGCGGGGAGCTGTTTTTT; CDR3 protein: CASRLYRLAGARGELFF
clone size: many; D gene: NA; V gene: TRBV7-2; J gene: TRBJ1-6; CDR3 DNA: TGTGCCAGCAGCTTAACGCTCCGGCTTGATTCACCCCTCCACTTT; CDR3 protein: CASSLTLRLDSPLHF
clone size: many; D gene: NA; V gene: TRBV7-9; J gene: TRBJ2-2; CDR3 DNA: TGTGCCAGCAGCTTAGTAGTTCTCGACACCGGGGAGCTGTTTTTT; CDR3 protein: CASSLVVLDTGELFF
clone size: many; D gene: TRBD2; V gene: TRBV9; J gene: TRBJ2-1; CDR3 DNA: TGTGCCAGCAGCGTTAGCGGGGGTGGGAATGAGCAGTTCTTC; CDR3 protein: CASSVSGGGNEQFF
clone size: many; D gene: NA; V gene: TRBV29-1; J gene: TRBJ2-3; CDR3 DNA: TGCAGCGTTGATTCGGGGGAGAGGTCAGATACGCAGTATTTT; CDR3 protein: CSVDSGERSDTQYF
clone size: many; D gene: NA; V gene: TRBV3-1; J gene: TRBJ1-2; CDR3 DNA: TGTGCCAGCAGCCAAGGTTACGAATATGGCTACACCTTC; CDR3 protein: CASSQGYEYGYTF
clone size: many; D gene: NA; V gene: TRBV7-2; J gene: TRBJ2-7; CDR3 DNA: TGTGCCAGCAGCTTAGGAGCAGGGTCTTTATACGAGCAGTACTTC; CDR3 protein: CASSLGAGSLYEQYF
clone size: many; D gene: TRBD1; V gene: TRBV7-9; J gene: TRBJ1-4; CDR3 DNA: TGTGCCAGCAGCGACACGAATGACAGGGTTGATACTGAAAAACTGTTTTTT; CDR3 protein: CASSDTNDRVDTEKLFF
clone size: many; D gene: NA; V gene: TRBV29-1; J gene: TRBJ2-2; CDR3 DNA: TGCAGCGTTGAGGCTAGAAAACACACCGGGGAGCTGTTTTTT; CDR3 protein: CSVEARKHTGELFF
clone size: many; D gene: TRBD2; V gene: TRBV5-1; J gene: TRBJ2-1; CDR3 DNA: TGCGCCAGCAGCCGACTAGCGGGAGATGGGGAGCAGTTCTTC; CDR3 protein: CASSRLAGDGEQFF
clone size: many; D gene: NA; V gene: TRBV6-1; J gene: TRBJ2-6; CDR3 DNA: TGTGCCAGCAGTGAGAGGGCCTCTGGGGCCAACGTCCTGACTTTC; CDR3 protein: CASSERASGANVLTF
clone size: many; D gene: NA; V gene: TRBV9; J gene: TRBJ2-7; CDR3 DNA: TGTGCCAGCAGTCGGGGCAGCGACAAATACGAGCAGTACTTC; CDR3 protein: CASSRGSDKYEQYF
clone size: many; D gene: TRBD1; V gene: TRBV12-3/TRBV12-4; J gene: TRBJ2-5; CDR3 DNA: TGTGCCAGCACCCCGGGGGACAGGGAAAGGGCGAGGGAGACCCAGTACTTC; CDR3 protein: CASTPGDRERARETQYF
clone size: many; D gene: NA; V gene: TRBV5-1; J gene: TRBJ1-2; CDR3 DNA: TGCGCCAGCAGCCTATGGACCGACGCCACGGATGGCTACACCTTC; CDR3 protein: CASSLWTDATDGYTF
clone size: many; D gene: NA; V gene: TRBV10-3; J gene: TRBJ1-2; CDR3 DNA: TGTGCCATCAGTGAGAGGCCACCGGGCTACACCTTC; CDR3 protein: CAISERPPGYTF
clone size: many; D gene: TRBD1; V gene: TRBV3-1; J gene: TRBJ2-5; CDR3 DNA: TGTGCCAGCAGCCAGACAGGGGGCCAAGAGACCCAGTACTTC; CDR3 protein: CASSQTGGQETQYF
clone size: few; D gene: NA; V gene: TRBV21-1; J gene: TRBJ1-6; CDR3 DNA: TGTGCCAGCACCCTGGGACCGAGCTCCTATAATTCACCCCTCAACTTT; CDR3 protein: CASTLGPSSYNSPLNF
clone size: many; D gene: NA; V gene: TRBV5-1; J gene: TRBJ1-1; CDR3 DNA: TGCGCCAGCAGCTTTCAAGCGAACACTGAAGCTTTCTTT; CDR3 protein: CASSFQANTEAFF
clone size: many; D gene: NA; V gene: TRBV5-1; J gene: TRBJ1-5; CDR3 DNA: TGCGCCAGCAGCGTACCGGCCCAGGCGGGACATTTT; CDR3 protein: CASSVPAQAGHF
clone size: many; D gene: NA; V gene: TRBV9; J gene: TRBJ2-7; CDR3 DNA: TGTGCCAGCAGCGGGGGTCAGGGGTTGGAGTACGAGCAGTACTTC; CDR3 protein: CASSGGQGLEYEQYF
clone size: many; D gene: NA; V gene: TRBV2; J gene: TRBJ2-1; CDR3 DNA: TGTGCCAGCAGTGAAATCATGGGGCGGGGGCCGGGAAATGAGCAGTTCTTC; CDR3 protein: CASSEIMGRGPGNEQFF
clone size: many; D gene: NA; V gene: TRBV20-1; J gene: TRBJ2-1; CDR3 DNA: TGCAGTGCTACGACGGTCAGGGCGGTCGATGAGCAGTTCTTC; CDR3 protein: CSATTVRAVDEQFF
clone size: many; D gene: TRBD1; V gene: TRBV20-1; J gene: TRBJ1-3; CDR3 DNA: TGCAGTACCACCCCCGGGACAGGGATGGACACCATATATTTT; CDR3 protein: CSTTPGTGMDTIYF
clone size: many; D gene: NA; V gene: TRBV20-1; J gene: TRBJ1-2; CDR3 DNA: TGCAGTGCAACTCAGGTGGCCTATGGCTACACCTTC; CDR3 protein: CSATQVAYGYTF
clone size: many; D gene: TRBD2; V gene: TRBV15; J gene: TRBJ2-5; CDR3 DNA: TGTGCCACCAGCAGGCGACTAGCGGGAGGGGGGGAGACCCAGTACTTC; CDR3 protein: CATSRRLAGGGETQYF
clone size: many; D gene: TRBD2; V gene: TRBV20-1; J gene: TRBJ2-1; CDR3 DNA: TGCAGTGCCGTCGGACTAGGCTCGGTCAATGAGCAGTTCTTC; CDR3 protein: CSAVGLGSVNEQFF
clone size: many; D gene: TRBD1; V gene: TRBV20-1; J gene: TRBJ1-1; CDR3 DNA: TGCAGTGCTCCGGACAGGGGGCGGGGGGACACTGAAGCTTTCTTT; CDR3 protein: CSAPDRGRGDTEAFF
clone size: many; D gene: NA; V gene: TRBV28; J gene: TRBJ2-5; CDR3 DNA: TGTGCCAGCAGTTTACGACAGGTGGAAGAGACCCAGTACTTC; CDR3 protein: CASSLRQVEETQYF
clone size: many; D gene: NA; V gene: TRBV7-2; J gene: TRBJ2-7; CDR3 DNA: TGTGCCAGCAGTTCTAGCTCCTACGAGCAGTACTTC; CDR3 protein: CASSSSSYEQYF
clone size: many; D gene: NA; V gene: TRBV7-3; J gene: TRBJ2-6; CDR3 DNA: TGTGCCAGCAGCTTAATGGGCGGGGCGCTCTCTGGGGCCAACGTCCTGACTTTC; CDR3 protein: CASSLMGGALSGANVLTF
clone size: many; D gene: NA; V gene: TRBV19; J gene: TRBJ1-5; CDR3 DNA: TGTGCCAGTAGTATTTTGGGGGCCGGGGTGTACAGCAATCAGCCCCAGCATTTT; CDR3 protein: CASSILGAGVYSNQPQHF
clone size: many; D gene: TRBD2; V gene: TRBV5-1; J gene: TRBJ2-7; CDR3 DNA: TGCGCCAGCAGCCTAACTACTAGCGGCTACGAGCAGTACTTC; CDR3 protein: CASSLTTSGYEQYF